This TCR beta chain emerged from a study of regulatory T cells in long-lasting Graves disease. The study's findings and limits: Repertoires from persistent disease leaned toward TRBV28, TRBJ1-2 and TRBJ2-5.

Germline CDR1 reads SNHLY; CDR2 reads FYNNEI. V gave up 4 bases and J gave up 2 bases, with 9 bases separating them. CDR3 length equals 14 residues. Documented time point: persistent/refractory GD, antithyroid drugs over 5 years with positive TRAb. PBMC RNA served as the TCR library source. In its sample, this clonotype was seen many times. Its matching antigen is unknown. Relying on iRepertoire HTBI primers and Arm-PCR of CDR3 regions, the team built TCR beta libraries. TCRdb re-called the multiplex PCR reads with MiXCR, one entry per CDR3 protein. The sample holds around 400,000 distinct CDR3 sequences, approximately 22% seen once.

Sample: peripheral blood mononuclear cells (PBMCs), taken when the disease was refractory, from a patient treated with antithyroid drugs. The V call is TRBV2, the J call TRBJ1-5; D not certain. The source is a female donor with Graves disease. DNA of the CDR3: TGTGCCAGCAGTGTTGACACCGGCAATCAGCCCCAGCATTTT. Encoded protein: CASSVDTGNQPQHF.